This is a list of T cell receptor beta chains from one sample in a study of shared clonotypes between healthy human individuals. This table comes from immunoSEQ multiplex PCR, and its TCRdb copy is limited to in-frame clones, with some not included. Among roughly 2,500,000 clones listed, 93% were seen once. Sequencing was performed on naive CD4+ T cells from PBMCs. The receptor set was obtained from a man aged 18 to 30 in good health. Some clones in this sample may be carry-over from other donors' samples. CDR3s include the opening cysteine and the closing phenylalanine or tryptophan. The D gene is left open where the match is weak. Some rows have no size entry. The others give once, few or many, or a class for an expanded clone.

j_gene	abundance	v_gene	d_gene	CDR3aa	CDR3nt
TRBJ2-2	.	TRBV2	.	CASSEDGVGELFF	TGTGCCAGCAGTGAAGACGGGGTCGGGGAGCTGTTTTTT
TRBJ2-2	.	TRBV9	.	CASSVLGQNTGELFF	TGTGCCAGCAGCGTACTTGGCCAGAACACCGGGGAGCTGTTTTTT
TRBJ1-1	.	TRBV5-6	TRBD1	CASSLVGTGDREAFF	TGTGCCAGCAGCTTGGTGGGGACAGGAGACCGTGAAGCTTTCTTT
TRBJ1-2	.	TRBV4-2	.	CASSQDLDTGRNYGYTF	TGTGCCAGCAGCCAAGATTTAGATACGGGCAGGAACTATGGCTACACCTTC
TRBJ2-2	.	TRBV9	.	CASSVRGRDTGELFF	TGTGCCAGCAGCGTTCGGGGACGCGACACCGGGGAGCTGTTTTTT
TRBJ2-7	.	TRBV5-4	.	CASSSSSRDIVEQYF	TGTGCCAGCAGCTCCTCGTCCCGGGACATCGTCGAGCAGTACTTC
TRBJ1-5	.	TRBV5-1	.	CASSLDSRDQPQHF	TGCGCCAGCAGCTTGGACAGCCGGGATCAGCCCCAGCATTTT
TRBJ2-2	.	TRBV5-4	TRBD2	CASSLRLAWGTGELFF	TGTGCCAGCAGCTTAAGACTAGCATGGGGCACCGGGGAGCTGTTTTTT
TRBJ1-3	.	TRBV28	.	CASSFLRGLGNTIYF	TGTGCCAGCAGTTTCCTGAGGGGACTCGGAAACACCATATATTTT
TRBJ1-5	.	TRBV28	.	CASSSGSLGQPQHF	TGTGCCAGCAGTTCCGGATCCTTGGGACAGCCCCAGCATTTT
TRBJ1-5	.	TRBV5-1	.	CASGTGPNQPQHF	TGCGCCAGCGGTACAGGGCCCAATCAGCCCCAGCATTTT
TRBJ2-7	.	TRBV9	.	CASSVAGDRLYEQYF	TGTGCCAGCAGCGTAGCCGGGGACCGACTATACGAGCAGTACTTC
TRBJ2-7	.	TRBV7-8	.	CASRAGQAYEQYF	TGTGCCAGCCGGGCAGGGCAAGCCTACGAGCAGTACTTC
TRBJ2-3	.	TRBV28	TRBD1	CASSTRQGARGDTQYF	TGTGCCAGCAGTACGAGACAGGGGGCGAGGGGGGATACGCAGTATTTT
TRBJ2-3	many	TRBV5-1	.	CASSLDTDTQYF	TGCGCCAGCAGCTTGGACACAGATACGCAGTATTTT
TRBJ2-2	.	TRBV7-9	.	CASSLGAGLSTGELFF	TGTGCCAGCAGCTTAGGGGCAGGGTTGAGCACCGGGGAGCTGTTTTTT
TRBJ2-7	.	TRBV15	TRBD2	CATSKNTGTRAYEQYF	TGTGCCACCAGCAAAAATACCGGGACTAGGGCCTACGAGCAGTACTTC
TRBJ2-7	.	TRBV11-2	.	CASSLAEAPYEQYF	TGTGCCAGCAGCTTAGCCGAGGCGCCCTACGAGCAGTACTTC
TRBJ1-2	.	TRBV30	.	CAWSRGGGYTF	TGTGCCTGGAGCCGGGGGGGTGGCTACACCTTC
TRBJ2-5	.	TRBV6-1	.	CASSKHPSQETQYF	TGTGCCAGCAGTAAACACCCATCACAAGAGACCCAGTACTTC
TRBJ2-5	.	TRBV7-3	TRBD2	CASSSSRLAGGETQYF	TGTGCCAGCAGCTCTTCACGCCTAGCGGGAGGAGAGACCCAGTACTTC
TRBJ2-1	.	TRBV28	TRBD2	CASGGGREVRNEQFF	TGTGCCAGCGGAGGTGGGCGGGAGGTCCGAAATGAGCAGTTCTTC
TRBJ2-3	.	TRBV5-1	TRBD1	CASSSGTGSTDTQYF	TGCGCCAGCAGCTCAGGGACAGGGTCCACAGATACGCAGTATTTT
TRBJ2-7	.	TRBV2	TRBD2	CASSEGPGGDEQYF	TGTGCCAGCAGTGAAGGCCCCGGGGGGGACGAGCAGTACTTC
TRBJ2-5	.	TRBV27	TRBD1	CASSRDRGFQETQYF	TGTGCCAGCAGTCGGGACAGGGGTTTTCAAGAGACCCAGTACTTC
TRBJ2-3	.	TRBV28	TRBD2	CASSSGSEREVADTQYF	TGTGCCAGCAGTTCGGGTTCGGAGCGGGAGGTTGCAGATACGCAGTATTTT
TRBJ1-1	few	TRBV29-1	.	CSVDSGSGAFF	TGCAGCGTTGATTCGGGAAGCGGAGCTTTCTTT
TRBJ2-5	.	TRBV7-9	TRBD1	CASSLVRTGGRETQYF	TGTGCCAGCAGCTTAGTGAGGACAGGGGGAAGAGAGACCCAGTACTTC
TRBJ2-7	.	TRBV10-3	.	CAIRGTSVEQYF	TGTGCCATCAGAGGAACCTCCGTCGAGCAGTACTTC
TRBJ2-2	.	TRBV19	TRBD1	CASGVQGAGGELFF	TGTGCCAGTGGTGTACAGGGGGCCGGCGGGGAGCTGTTTTTT
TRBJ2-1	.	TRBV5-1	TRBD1	CASSIRQGSPYNEQFF	TGCGCCAGCAGCATAAGACAGGGGAGCCCTTACAATGAGCAGTTCTTC
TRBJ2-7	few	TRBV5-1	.	CASSLGGSDYEQYF	TGCGCCAGCAGCCTGGGGGGAAGTGACTACGAGCAGTACTTC
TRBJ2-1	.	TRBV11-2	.	CASSLASSGVSYNEQFF	TGTGCCAGCAGCTTGGCGAGCTCAGGAGTCTCCTACAATGAGCAGTTCTTC
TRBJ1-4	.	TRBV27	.	CASRYRATNEKLFF	TGTGCCAGCAGGTACAGGGCAACTAATGAAAAACTGTTTTTT
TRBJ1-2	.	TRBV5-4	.	CASTDSNYGYTF	TGTGCCAGCACGGACAGTAACTATGGCTACACCTTC